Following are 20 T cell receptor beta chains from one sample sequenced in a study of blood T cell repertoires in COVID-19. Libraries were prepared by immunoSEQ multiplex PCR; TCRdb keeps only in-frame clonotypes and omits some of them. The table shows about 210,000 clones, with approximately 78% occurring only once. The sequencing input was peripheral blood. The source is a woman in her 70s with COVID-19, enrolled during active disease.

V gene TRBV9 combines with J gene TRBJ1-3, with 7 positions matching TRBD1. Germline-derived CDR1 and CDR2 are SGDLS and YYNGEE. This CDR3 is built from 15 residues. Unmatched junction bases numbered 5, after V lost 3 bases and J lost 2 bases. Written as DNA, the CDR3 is TGTGCCAGCAGCGACCTACAGGGGACTGGAAACACCATATATTTT. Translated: CASSDLQGTGNTIYF.

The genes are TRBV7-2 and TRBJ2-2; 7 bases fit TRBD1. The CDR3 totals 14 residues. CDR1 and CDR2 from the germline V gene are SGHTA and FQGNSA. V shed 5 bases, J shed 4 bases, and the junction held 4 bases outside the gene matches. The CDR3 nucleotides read TGTGCCAGCAGCCCGGACAGGCGCACCGGGGAGCTGTTTTTT. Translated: CASSPDRRTGELFF.

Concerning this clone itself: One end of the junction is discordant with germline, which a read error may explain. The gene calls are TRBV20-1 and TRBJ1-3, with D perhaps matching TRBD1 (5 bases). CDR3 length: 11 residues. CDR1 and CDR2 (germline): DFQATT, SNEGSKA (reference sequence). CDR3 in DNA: TGCAGTGCACCCTTGGGTGGGGGGATAAGGTTT. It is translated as CSAPLGGGIRF.

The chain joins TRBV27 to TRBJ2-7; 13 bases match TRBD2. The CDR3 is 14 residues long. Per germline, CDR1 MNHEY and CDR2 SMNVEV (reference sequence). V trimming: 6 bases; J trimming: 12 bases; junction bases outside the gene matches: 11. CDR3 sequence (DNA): TGTGCCAGCAGGCCCCCGGGACTAGCGGGATCTCCGTACTTC. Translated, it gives CASRPPGLAGSPYF.

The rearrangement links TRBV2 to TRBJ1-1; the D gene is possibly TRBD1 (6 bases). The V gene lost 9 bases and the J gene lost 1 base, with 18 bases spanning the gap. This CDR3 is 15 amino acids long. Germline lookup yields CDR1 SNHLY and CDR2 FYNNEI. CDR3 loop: CARTTGNSGNTEAFF. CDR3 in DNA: TGTGCCAGGACGACAGGTAACTCCGGGAACACTGAAGCTTTCTTT.

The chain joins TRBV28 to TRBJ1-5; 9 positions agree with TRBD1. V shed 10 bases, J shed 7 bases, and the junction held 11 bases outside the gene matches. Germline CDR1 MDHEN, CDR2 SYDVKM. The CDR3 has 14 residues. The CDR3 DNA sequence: TGTGCCACGCTAACAGGGGGCGCAGGCCAGCCCCAGCATTTT. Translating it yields CATLTGGAGQPQHF.

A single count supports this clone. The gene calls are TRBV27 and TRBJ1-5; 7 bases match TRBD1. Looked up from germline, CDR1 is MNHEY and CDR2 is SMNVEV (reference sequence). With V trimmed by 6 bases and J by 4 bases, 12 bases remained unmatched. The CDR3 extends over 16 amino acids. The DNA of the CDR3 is TGTGCCAGCAGACTTCAGGGGGAATGGGAAAATCAGCCCCAGCATTTT. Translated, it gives CASRLQGEWENQPQHF.

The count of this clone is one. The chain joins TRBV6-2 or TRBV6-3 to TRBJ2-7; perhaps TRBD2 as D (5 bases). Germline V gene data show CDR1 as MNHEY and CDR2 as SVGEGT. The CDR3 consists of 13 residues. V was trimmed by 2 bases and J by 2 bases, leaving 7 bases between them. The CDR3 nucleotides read TGTGCCAGCAGTTACATCGGGACCTACGAGCAGTACTTC. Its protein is CASSYIGTYEQYF.

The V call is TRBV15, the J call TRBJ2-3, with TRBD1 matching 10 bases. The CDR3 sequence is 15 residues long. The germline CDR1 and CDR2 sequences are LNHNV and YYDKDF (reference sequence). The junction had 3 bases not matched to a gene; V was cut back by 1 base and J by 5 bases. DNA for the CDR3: TGTGCCACCAGCAGAGGGGACAGGGGAATAGATACGCAGTATTTT. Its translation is CATSRGDRGIDTQYF. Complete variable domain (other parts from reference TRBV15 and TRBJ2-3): DAMVIQNPRYQVTQFGKPVTLSCSQTLNHNVMYWYQQKSSQAPKLLFHYYDKDFNNEADTPDNFQSRRPNTSFCFLDIRSPGLGDTAMYLCATSRGDRGIDTQYFGPGTRLTVL.

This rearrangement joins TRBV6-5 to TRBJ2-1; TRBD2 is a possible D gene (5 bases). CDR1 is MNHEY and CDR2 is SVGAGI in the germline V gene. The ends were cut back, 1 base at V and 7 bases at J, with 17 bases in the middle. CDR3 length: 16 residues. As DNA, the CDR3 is TGTGCCAGCAGTTACTTGGGAAGACTCCGGGGAAATGAGCAGTTCTTC. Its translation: CASSYLGRLRGNEQFF.

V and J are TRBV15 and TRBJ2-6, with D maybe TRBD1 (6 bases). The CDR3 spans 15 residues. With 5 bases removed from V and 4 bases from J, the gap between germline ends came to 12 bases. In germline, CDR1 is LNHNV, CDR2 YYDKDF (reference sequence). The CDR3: CATSEQGPGANVLTF. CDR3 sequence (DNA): TGTGCCACCAGCGAACAGGGTCCAGGGGCCAACGTCCTGACTTTC.

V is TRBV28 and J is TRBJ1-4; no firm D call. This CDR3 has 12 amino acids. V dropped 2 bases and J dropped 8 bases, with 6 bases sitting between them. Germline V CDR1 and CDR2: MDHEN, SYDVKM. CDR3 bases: TGTGCCAGCAGTTTAGCTCTAGAAAAACTGTTTTTT. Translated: CASSLALEKLFF.

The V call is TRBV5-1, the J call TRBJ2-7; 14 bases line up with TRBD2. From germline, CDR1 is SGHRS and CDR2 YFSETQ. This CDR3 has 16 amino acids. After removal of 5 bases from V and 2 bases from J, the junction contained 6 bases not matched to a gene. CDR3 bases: TGCGCCAGCAGGGGGACTAGCGGGAGTGGGACCTACGAGCAGTACTTC. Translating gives CASRGTSGSGTYEQYF.

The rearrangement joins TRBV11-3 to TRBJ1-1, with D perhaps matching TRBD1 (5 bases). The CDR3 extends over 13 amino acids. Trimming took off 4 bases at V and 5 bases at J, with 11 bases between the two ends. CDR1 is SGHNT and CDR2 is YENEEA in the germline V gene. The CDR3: CASSSRERTEAFF. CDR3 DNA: TGTGCCAGCAGCTCCAGGGAAAGGACTGAAGCTTTCTTT.

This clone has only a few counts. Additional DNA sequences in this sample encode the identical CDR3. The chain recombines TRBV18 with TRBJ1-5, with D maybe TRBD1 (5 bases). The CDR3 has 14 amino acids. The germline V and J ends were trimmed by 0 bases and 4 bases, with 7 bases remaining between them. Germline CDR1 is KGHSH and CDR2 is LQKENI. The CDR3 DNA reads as TGTGCCAGCTCACCACCGGGGGGAAATCAGCCCCAGCATTTT. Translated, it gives CASSPPGGNQPQHF.

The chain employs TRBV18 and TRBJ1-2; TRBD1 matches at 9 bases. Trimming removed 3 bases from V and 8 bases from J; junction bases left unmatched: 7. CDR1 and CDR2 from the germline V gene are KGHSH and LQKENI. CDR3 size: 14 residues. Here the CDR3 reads CASSPQGQGNGYTF. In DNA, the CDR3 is TGTGCCAGCTCACCCCAGGGACAGGGTAACGGCTACACCTTC.

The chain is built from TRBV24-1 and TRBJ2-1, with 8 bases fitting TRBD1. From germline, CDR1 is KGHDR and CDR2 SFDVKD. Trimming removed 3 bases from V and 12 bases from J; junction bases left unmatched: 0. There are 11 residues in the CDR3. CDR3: CATSDGTGQFF. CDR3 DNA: TGTGCCACCAGTGATGGGACAGGGCAGTTCTTC.

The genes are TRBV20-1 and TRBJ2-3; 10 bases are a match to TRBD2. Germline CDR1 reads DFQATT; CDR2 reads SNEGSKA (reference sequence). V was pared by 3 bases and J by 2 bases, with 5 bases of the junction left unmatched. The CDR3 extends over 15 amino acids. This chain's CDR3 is CSASVLAGITDTQYF. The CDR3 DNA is TGCAGTGCTAGTGTACTAGCGGGAATCACAGATACGCAGTATTTT.

The CDR3 spells CASSFLGAEQFF. The CDR3 DNA follows: TGTGCCAGCAGTTTTTTAGGGGCGGAGCAGTTCTTC. The chain has TRBV27 and TRBJ2-1; maybe TRBD1 (5 bases). The V and J ends lost 3 bases and 10 bases respectively, with 10 bases between them. Germline-derived CDR1 and CDR2 are MNHEY and SMNVEV (reference sequence). This CDR3 has 12 residues.

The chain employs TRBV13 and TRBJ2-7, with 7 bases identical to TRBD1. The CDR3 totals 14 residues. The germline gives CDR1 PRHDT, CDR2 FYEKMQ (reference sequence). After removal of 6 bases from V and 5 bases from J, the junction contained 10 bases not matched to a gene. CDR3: CASSKDRVPNEQYF. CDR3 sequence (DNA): TGTGCCAGCAGTAAAGACAGGGTACCCAACGAGCAGTACTTC. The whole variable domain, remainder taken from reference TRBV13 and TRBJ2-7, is AAGVIQSPRHLIKEKRETATLKCYPIPRHDTVYWYQQGPGQDPQFLISFYEKMQSDKGSIPDRFSAQQFSDYHSELNMSSLELGDSALYFCASSKDRVPNEQYFGPGTRLTVT.